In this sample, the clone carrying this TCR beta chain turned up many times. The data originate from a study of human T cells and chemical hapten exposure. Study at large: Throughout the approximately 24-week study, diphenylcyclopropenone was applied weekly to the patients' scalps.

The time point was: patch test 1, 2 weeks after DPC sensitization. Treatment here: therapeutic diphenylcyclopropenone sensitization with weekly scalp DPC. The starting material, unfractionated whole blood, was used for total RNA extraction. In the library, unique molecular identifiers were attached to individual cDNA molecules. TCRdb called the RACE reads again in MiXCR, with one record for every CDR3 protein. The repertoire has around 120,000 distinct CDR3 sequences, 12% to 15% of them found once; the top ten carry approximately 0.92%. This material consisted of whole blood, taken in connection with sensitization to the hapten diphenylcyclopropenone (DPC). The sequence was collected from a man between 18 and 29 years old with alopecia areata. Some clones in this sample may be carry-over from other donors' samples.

The CDR3 reads CASSLETGGTEAFF. In nucleotides, the CDR3 is TGTGCCAGCAGCTTAGAGACAGGGGGCACTGAAGCTTTCTTT. The genes are TRBV7-9 and TRBJ1-1; 9 bases line up with TRBD1. Losses at the gene ends were 1 base for V and 4 bases for J; bases not matched to a gene: 1. The CDR3 runs 14 residues. CDR1 and CDR2 (germline): SEHNR, FQNEAQ (reference sequence).